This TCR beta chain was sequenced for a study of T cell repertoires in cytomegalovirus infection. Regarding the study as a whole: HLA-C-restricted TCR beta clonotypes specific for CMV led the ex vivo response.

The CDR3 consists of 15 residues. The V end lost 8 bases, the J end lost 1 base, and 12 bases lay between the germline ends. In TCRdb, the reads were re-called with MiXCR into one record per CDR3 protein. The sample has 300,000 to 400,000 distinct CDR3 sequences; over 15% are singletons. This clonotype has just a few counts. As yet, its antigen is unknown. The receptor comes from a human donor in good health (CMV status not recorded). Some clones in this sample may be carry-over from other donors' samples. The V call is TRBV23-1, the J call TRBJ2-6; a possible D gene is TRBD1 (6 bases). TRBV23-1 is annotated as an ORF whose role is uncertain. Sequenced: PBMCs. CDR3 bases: TGCGCCAGCGTAATACAGGGTTCTGGGGCCAACGTCCTGACTTTC. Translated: CASVIQGSGANVLTF.